One sample yielded the 25 T cell receptor beta chains listed below, sequenced in a study of blood T cell repertoires in COVID-19. This table comes from immunoSEQ multiplex PCR, and its TCRdb copy is limited to in-frame clones, with some not included. In the table there are 250,000 to 300,000 clones, 85% to 90% of which are singletons. The specimen sequenced was PBMCs or T cells enriched from blood (not recorded which). The source of these receptors is a man aged 18 to 29 who had recovered from COVID-19.

The rearrangement joins TRBV7-2 to TRBJ2-5; TRBD2 might be the D (6 bases). The CDR3 sequence is 17 residues long. The germline V gene has CDR1 SGHTA and CDR2 FQGNSA. V lost 5 bases, J lost 0 bases, and 19 bases lay in between. The CDR3 nucleotides read TGTGCCAGCAGCCCCAAAGGGGCGGGGTCGTACCAAGAGACCCAGTACTTC. Translated, it gives CASSPKGAGSYQETQYF. The full variable domain, with the rest looked up from reference TRBV7-2 and TRBJ2-5, is GAGVSQSPSNKVTEKGKDVELRCDPISGHTALYWYRQSLGQGLEFLIYFQGNSAPDKSGLPSDRFSAERTGGSVSTLTIQRTQQEDSAVYLCASSPKGAGSYQETQYFGPGTRLLVL.

This clone was picked up a small number of times. V and J are TRBV18 and TRBJ1-2; D gene uncertain. Germline CDR1 reads KGHSH; CDR2 reads LQKENI. CDR3 length: 15 amino acids. Trimming shortened V by 3 bases and J by 2 bases, and 13 bases separated the two germline ends. This CDR3 reads CASSPGNSQNYGYTF. DNA of the CDR3: TGTGCCAGCTCACCTGGAAACAGTCAAAACTATGGCTACACCTTC.

This chain connects TRBV5-1 to TRBJ1-3; 7 bases fit TRBD1. In germline, CDR1 is SGHRS, CDR2 YFSETQ. The CDR3 has 15 residues. Trimming cost V 4 bases and J 0 bases; bases outside gene matches: 4. The CDR3 here is CASSMDRFSGNTIYF. The CDR3 region has the DNA TGCGCCAGCAGCATGGACAGGTTCTCTGGAAACACCATATATTTT.

The rearrangement uses TRBV5-4 and TRBJ1-1; maybe TRBD1 (6 bases). Germline assignment: CDR1 SGHNT and CDR2 YYREEE (reference sequence). The CDR3 runs 13 residues. Trimming removed 0 bases at V and 6 bases at J, with 9 bases between. CDR3 in amino acids: CASSLVKGAEAFF. Written as DNA, the CDR3 is TGTGCCAGCAGCTTGGTCAAGGGGGCTGAAGCTTTCTTT.

V and J are TRBV6-1 and TRBJ1-4; no firm D call. The CDR3 runs to 11 residues. Trimming pared 2 bases from V and 16 bases from J, leaving 11 bases between. Germline V gene lookup returns CDR1 MNHNS and CDR2 SASEGT. CDR3 DNA: TGTGCCAGCAGTGAATTGACCGAGCGGTTTTTT. Amino acid sequence: CASSELTERFF.

The V call is TRBV28, the J call TRBJ2-3, with D unresolved. V shed 6 bases and J shed 0 bases, with 22 bases lying between them. Looked up from germline, CDR1 is MDHEN and CDR2 is SYDVKM. CDR3 length equals 18 residues. The CDR3 nucleotides are TGTGCCAGCAGCCCCGTAAGAGACACCTCCCCTAGCACAGATACGCAGTATTTT. Translation: CASSPVRDTSPSTDTQYF.

The chain couples TRBV5-1 to TRBJ1-3, with D maybe TRBD1 (5 bases). In germline, CDR1 is SGHRS, CDR2 YFSETQ. Trimming removed 4 bases at V and 4 bases at J, with 9 bases between. The CDR3 contains 13 residues. The chain's CDR3 is CASSARQGNTIYF. CDR3 DNA: TGCGCCAGCAGCGCCCGACAGGGAAACACCATATATTTT.

The genes are TRBV7-8 and TRBJ1-1; TRBD1 matches at 8 bases. This CDR3 is 16 amino acids long. Trimming took 6 bases from V and 0 from J; bases not matched to a gene: 9. Looked up from germline, CDR1 is SGHVS and CDR2 is FQNEAQ. The CDR3 DNA reads as TGTGCCAGCAGATTTGACAGGGGATCTTTGAACACTGAAGCTTTCTTT. Its protein is CASRFDRGSLNTEAFF.

The chain couples TRBV2 to TRBJ1-2; D perhaps matches TRBD1 (5 bases). Germline assignment: CDR1 SNHLY and CDR2 FYNNEI. The V end was cut by 5 bases, the J end by 12 bases, with 13 bases between. There are 11 residues in the CDR3. For the CDR3, the DNA is TGTGCCAGCAGTCCGGGGGGGTCGGACACCTTC. Translated: CASSPGGSDTF.

The chain carries TRBV7-9 and TRBJ2-7, with D maybe TRBD1 (6 bases). Between the trimmed V and J ends, which lost 0 bases and 1 base, there was a span of 19 bases. Germline CDR1 and CDR2: SEHNR and FQNEAQ (reference sequence). CDR3 length: 18 residues. The CDR3 DNA is TGTGCCAGCAGCTTAGCGCGTGTCGGTACAGGGAAATCCTACGAGCAGTACTTC. Its translation is CASSLARVGTGKSYEQYF.

The table lists this clone with many counts. This sequence joins TRBV7-9 and TRBJ1-2, with 9 bases matching TRBD1. This CDR3 is 18 amino acids long. Looked up from germline, CDR1 is SEHNR and CDR2 is FQNEAQ (reference sequence). The V segment lost 5 bases and the J segment 4 bases; nucleotides outside the gene matches: 17. The CDR3 sequence: CASSPVGQDRGGFYGYTF. CDR3 nucleotides: TGTGCCAGCAGCCCTGTCGGGCAGGACAGGGGTGGATTCTATGGCTACACCTTC.

V and J are TRBV7-2 and TRBJ2-1; 7 positions agree with TRBD2. The CDR3 has 15 amino acids. Germline V gene data show CDR1 as SGHTA and CDR2 as FQGNSA. J was trimmed by 3 bases and V by 4 bases; bases with no gene match: 6. CDR3 bases: TGTGCCAGCAGCTACGGTAGCGGGCTCTACAATGAGCAGTTCTTC. Translation gives CASSYGSGLYNEQFF.

The sample holds one count of this clone. This chain links TRBV7-9 with TRBJ2-2; 12 bases map to TRBD2. The trim removed 4 bases at V and 5 bases at J, leaving 11 bases unmatched. Germline V lookup: CDR1 SEHNR, CDR2 FQNEAQ (reference sequence). The CDR3 spans 18 residues. Here the CDR3 reads CASSSRQLAGGRTGELFF. The CDR3 DNA follows: TGTGCCAGCAGCTCGCGGCAGCTAGCGGGAGGGCGAACCGGGGAGCTGTTTTTT. The whole variable domain, filled in from reference TRBV7-9 and TRBJ2-2, reads DTGVSQNPRHKITKRGQNVTFRCDPISEHNRLYWYRQTLGQGPEFLTYFQNEAQLEKSRLLSDRFSAERPKGSFSTLEIQRTEQGDSAMYLCASSSRQLAGGRTGELFFGEGSRLTVL.

The genes are TRBV15 and TRBJ2-1; possible D gene TRBD2, 5 bases. Germline assignment: CDR1 LNHNV and CDR2 YYDKDF (reference sequence). Trimming pared 7 bases from V and 0 bases from J, leaving 13 bases between. The CDR3 is 15 amino acids. For the CDR3, the DNA is TGTGCCACCACTATACTAGGGAGCTCCTACAATGAGCAGTTCTTC. Encoded protein: CATTILGSSYNEQFF.

Details on this clone: The junction shows a germline mismatch at one end, possibly a read error. The V gene is TRBV7-7, the J gene TRBJ2-7, with D tentatively TRBD1 or TRBD2 (7 bases each). The V gene's germline CDR1 is SSHAT and CDR2 FNYEAQ (reference sequence). The CDR3 loop spans 13 amino acids. CDR3 region: CASSRGGQGEQYF. CDR3 DNA sequence: TGTGCTAGCAGCAGGGGGGGGCAAGGGGAGCAGTACTTC.

This clone was seen once. This rearrangement joins TRBV18 to TRBJ1-5; D is ambiguous. This CDR3 has 18 amino acids. Trimming left V 1 base short and J 0 bases short, with 16 bases between. The germline V gene has CDR1 KGHSH and CDR2 LQKENI. CDR3 residues: CASSPLPSSSHSNQPQHF. The DNA for the CDR3 is TGTGCCAGCTCACCACTTCCCTCCTCGAGCCATAGCAATCAGCCCCAGCATTTT.

This clone was recorded at least ten times. The chain has TRBV5-1 and TRBJ1-5; TRBD1 aligns across 10 bases. The trim removed 0 bases at V and 3 bases at J, leaving 0 bases unmatched. CDR3 length: 15 amino acids. The germline V gene has CDR1 SGHRS and CDR2 YFSETQ. CDR3 nucleotides: TGCGCCAGCAGCTTGGGACAGGGGGCCAATCAGCCCCAGCATTTT. Translating it yields CASSLGQGANQPQHF.

V usage is TRBV27 and J usage is TRBJ1-3, with D perhaps TRBD1 (6 bases). CDR1 is MNHEY and CDR2 is SMNVEV in the germline V gene (reference sequence). Between the trimmed V and J ends, which lost 3 bases and 0 bases, there was a span of 18 bases. The CDR3 has 18 amino acids. The CDR3 sequence: CASSFRGWGGASGNTIYF. The CDR3 region has the DNA TGTGCCAGCAGTTTCAGGGGCTGGGGAGGGGCCTCTGGAAACACCATATATTTT.

Concerning this clone itself: This specimen includes other DNA sequences encoding the same CDR3. The chain carries TRBV28 and TRBJ1-1; the D is unclear. The CDR3 consists of 13 residues. In germline, CDR1 is MDHEN, CDR2 SYDVKM. The ends were cut back, 1 base at V and 1 base at J, with 4 bases in the middle. CDR3 coding DNA: TGTGCCAGCAGTTTATCCCAGAACACTGAAGCTTTCTTT. Encoded protein: CASSLSQNTEAFF.

This clone has a single count. This chain connects TRBV12-3 or TRBV12-4 to TRBJ2-7; 9 bases are shared with TRBD2. The trim removed 6 bases at V and 3 bases at J, leaving 3 bases unmatched. The CDR3 has 13 amino acids. CDR3 region: CASRAGGLYEQYF. The CDR3 bases are TGTGCCAGCAGGGCGGGGGGGCTCTACGAGCAGTACTTC.

The chain is built from TRBV12-3 or TRBV12-4 and TRBJ2-1, with D maybe TRBD1 (6 bases). The ends were cut back, 5 bases at V and 15 bases at J, with 20 bases in the middle. The CDR3 is made up of 13 amino acids. CDR3 nucleotides: TGTGCCAGCAGTCTAGAAACCGGGACACGACGGTTCTTC. Translation gives CASSLETGTRRFF.

This clone was detected only once. The J gene is TRBJ2-7, the V gene TRBV3-1 (or the pseudogene TRBV3-2); D unresolved. The length of the CDR3 is 14 residues. Germline loops: CDR1 LGHDT, CDR2 YNNKEL (reference sequence). Trimming left V 1 base short and J 2 bases short, with 9 bases between. CDR3 in amino acids: CASSQGAGTYEQYF. CDR3 in DNA: TGTGCCAGCAGCCAAGGGGCCGGTACCTACGAGCAGTACTTC.

This chain links TRBV5-1 with TRBJ2-5, with 11 bases fitting TRBD2. V lost 1 base, J lost 1 base, and 6 bases stayed unmatched. The CDR3 covers 17 residues. The germline V gene encodes CDR1 SGHRS and CDR2 YFSETQ. CDR3 protein: CASSLNKGLAVQETQYF. The CDR3 DNA reads as TGCGCCAGCAGCTTGAATAAGGGACTAGCGGTCCAAGAGACCCAGTACTTC.

The rearrangement links TRBV24-1 to TRBJ2-3; D remains ambiguous. The V and J ends lost 7 bases and 2 bases respectively, with 9 bases between them. The CDR3 is 13 amino acids. Germline CDR1 is KGHDR and CDR2 is SFDVKD. DNA for the CDR3: TGTGCCACCAGCGAGGAGTTCACAGATACGCAGTATTTT. It specifies CATSEEFTDTQYF.

The chain has TRBV27 and TRBJ2-5, with 11 positions matching TRBD2. The CDR3 has 15 amino acids. V lost 6 bases, J lost 1 base, and 4 bases stayed unmatched. CDR1 and CDR2 (germline): MNHEY, SMNVEV (reference sequence). The chain's CDR3 is CASRATSGVQETQYF. The CDR3 bases are TGTGCCAGCAGGGCGACTAGCGGGGTCCAAGAGACCCAGTACTTC.